This T cell receptor beta chain derives from a study of vaccination effects on CD4 cells after COVID-19 (dated by TCRdb to 2022 to 2024). About the study as a whole: Two doses of either the BNT162b2 or the mRNA-1273 mRNA SARS-CoV-2 vaccine were administered to participants. SARS-CoV-2 spike-specific CD4+ TCR repertoires were compared before and after mRNA vaccination in COVID-19 convalescent patients and in infection-naive vaccine recipients. Altogether, about 10 COVID-19 convalescent patients and several SARS-CoV-2-naive healthy vaccine recipients made up the full study. In the study, cultures from other donors were sequenced using the Oncomine TCR Beta short-read assay on an Illumina iSeq 100.

This clone was seen only once. The clone's antigen remains unknown. Base qualities are not at hand, and no much larger clone is one base apart. V sheds 0 bases and J sheds 8 bases, leaving 1 base between their ends. The CDR3 numbers 10 residues from cysteine through phenylalanine. The entry retains the CDR3 DNA only, 30 bases that are in frame from base 1. Based on the germline V gene (reference sequence), the CDR1 and CDR2 sequences are DFQATT and SNEGSKA. In the ViraFEST assay, PBMC were stimulated with viral peptide pools, and TCR sequencing was then used to find antigen-specific CD4+ T cell clonotypes based on their expansion. After around ten days of culture, CD4+ T cells were isolated with the EasySep CD4+ T cell isolation kit. Negative nucleocapsid antibody results before and after vaccination confirmed that the healthy vaccine recipients had no prior SARS-CoV-2 infection. Some 2.2 million PBMC per well were cultured in IMDM with 5% human AB serum, 8.5 to 10 IU/ml IL-2 and gentamicin, plus 10 ug/ml peptides. On days 3 and 7, half of the culture medium was replaced with fresh IL-2-containing medium. Unless noted otherwise, every peptide stimulation condition was grown in triplicate wells. PBMC were separated from whole blood using Ficoll-Paque Plus gradient centrifugation and were then either cryopreserved at -140C or used fresh. The overlapping peptide pools covered the spike proteins of SARS-CoV-2 and of the common cold coronaviruses HCoV-NL63, HCoV-OC43 and HCoV-229E. The QIAamp micro DNA kit was used to extract genomic DNA from the cultured CD4+ T cells.

Libraries were prepared through the immunoSEQ multiplex PCR assay. DNA from the cultured, isolated CD4+ T cells was subjected to TCR beta CDR3 sequencing. The authors processed their data as follows. Non-productive TCR sequences were removed and reads were trimmed to the CDR3 region, keeping CDR3s of at least 7 amino acids. The MANAFEST web app was used to pick out antigen-specific clonotypes by comparing their expansion in peptide wells with that in reference cultures. To count as positive, a clone had to show expansion at FDR<0.05 compared with the reference and with all other wells, an odds ratio above 5, and a frequency above 0.1% in two replicate wells. A clonotype was defined as cross-reactive if the clonotype was significantly expanded both in SARS-CoV-2 spike wells and in at least one common cold coronavirus spike condition. CDR3 similarity was assessed by Levenshtein distance using the stringdist R package, and unrooted trees were constructed with ape in R 3.6.1. In its TCRdb copy, this immuneACCESS table keeps in-frame sequences only and misses some clones. Where compared with another copy, unresolved V genes explain less than half of these, and the others have no known cause. D and trimming come from the DNA, and the V and J calls and clone size come from that table. The sample profile shows 60,000 to 65,000 clones; less than 80% of them were found once. The ten largest clones take up 3% to 4% of the sample.

General conclusions and limits of the study: Among healthy vaccine recipients, nearly all vaccine-induced clones were SARS-CoV-2 mono-reactive, and just 1 of 255 was cross-reactive with common cold coronaviruses. Marked clonal contraction was observed in both infection-induced and vaccine-induced clones at late post-vaccination timepoints, consistent with waning T cell responses. Limitations of the study were the small number of convalescent patients and the absence of early post-infection timepoints.

This chain joins TRBV20-1 to TRBJ1-4, with the D gene too uncertain to name. This clonotype originated in a human donor who received a COVID-19 vaccine. The input for sequencing was CD4+ T cells from PBMCs cultured with HCoV-OC43 spike peptides, taken before COVID-19 vaccination. The sample's cell subset or site label is to be understood as: HCoV-OC43 spike overlapping peptide pool stimulation. Here is the DNA: TGCAGTGCTAGAGACGAAAAACTGTTTTTT. This encodes CSARDEKLFF.